One sample yielded the 9 T cell receptor beta chains listed below, sequenced in a study of blood T cell repertoires in COVID-19. Using immunoSEQ multiplex PCR, the repertoire was profiled, and TCRdb retains in-frame clones only, with some absent. The sample holds fewer than 110,000 clones, around 90% seen once. Sequencing was performed on peripheral blood. Source of these receptors: a middle-aged man with active or convalescent COVID-19.

The CDR3 DNA reads TGTGCCAGCACCTTAGACAGGGGGGGGCAGCCCCAGCATTTT. This codes for CASTLDRGGQPQHF. This chain connects TRBV2 to TRBJ1-5, with 9 bases that match TRBD1. V trimming: 7 bases; J trimming: 7 bases; junction bases outside the gene matches: 8. Germline CDR1 is SNHLY and CDR2 is FYNNEI. CDR3 length: 14 amino acids.

This chain links TRBV19 with TRBJ2-1; 9 nucleotides match TRBD1. V lost 6 bases to trimming and J lost 8 bases; unmatched junction nucleotides: 8. In germline, CDR1 is LNHDA, CDR2 SQIVND (reference sequence). This CDR3 spans 14 amino acids. DNA for the CDR3: TGTGCCAGTAGCGCCGGGACAGGGATACATGAGCAGTTCTTC. Protein product: CASSAGTGIHEQFF.

This sequence joins TRBV30 and TRBJ1-3, with D possibly being TRBD1 (6 bases). Germline loops: CDR1 GTSNPN, CDR2 SVGIG (reference sequence). Trimming stripped 5 bases from V and 2 bases from J, with 10 bases between. The CDR3 is 13 amino acids. This chain's CDR3 is CAWEGQPGNTIYF. CDR3 nucleotides: TGTGCCTGGGAAGGACAGCCTGGAAACACCATATATTTT.

This chain links TRBV4-3 with TRBJ1-4; 8 bases line up with TRBD1. Per germline, CDR1 LGHNA and CDR2 YSLEER. The V gene end was trimmed by 1 base and the J gene end by 4 bases; junction bases not matched to a gene: 2. The CDR3 contains 15 residues. The CDR3 region has the DNA TGCGCCAGCAGCCAAGGGGGACAGGTTAATGAAAAACTGTTTTTT. Protein: CASSQGGQVNEKLFF.

This clone is a singleton in its sample. The CDR3 coding sequence is TGTGCCAGCAGCTCCACCAGTGGCCTTAGCACAGATACGCAGTATTTT. It specifies CASSSTSGLSTDTQYF. The rearrangement links TRBV11-2 to TRBJ2-3, with unresolved D. This CDR3 contains 16 residues. Trimming removed 4 bases from V and 0 bases from J, with 14 bases in between. Germline V gives CDR1 SGHAT, CDR2 FQNNGV.

Here the CDR3 reads CASSMMDRSSYGYTF. CDR3 coding DNA: TGTGCCAGCAGCATGATGGACAGGTCCTCCTATGGCTACACCTTC. The chain carries TRBV7-9 and TRBJ1-2, with TRBD1 identical over 7 bases. V lost 5 bases and J lost 4; bases outside the gene matches: 10. Germline V gene sequence: CDR1 SEHNR, CDR2 FQNEAQ (reference sequence). The CDR3 sequence is 15 residues long.

The chain has TRBV30 and TRBJ1-2; D unclear. The CDR3 covers 13 residues. The V gene lost 2 bases and the J gene lost 4 bases, with 11 bases spanning the gap. CDR1 is GTSNPN and CDR2 is SVGIG in the germline V gene (reference sequence). In DNA, the CDR3 is TGTGCCTGGAGTCCTCAGACTCTCTATGGCTACACCTTC. Amino acids: CAWSPQTLYGYTF.

V usage is TRBV19 and J usage is TRBJ1-1; D uncertain. The ends were cut back, 5 bases at V and 9 bases at J, with 13 bases in the middle. CDR1 is LNHDA, CDR2 SQIVND, per germline (reference sequence). The CDR3 covers 12 residues. This CDR3 reads CASSVLGSKAFF. Written as DNA, the CDR3 is TGTGCCAGTAGTGTACTGGGGAGTAAAGCTTTCTTT. The whole variable domain, remainder taken from reference TRBV19 and TRBJ1-1, is DGGITQSPKYLFRKEGQNVTLSCEQNLNHDAMYWYRQDPGQGLRLIYYSQIVNDFQKGDIAEGYSVSREKKESFPLTVTSAQKNPTAFYLCASSVLGSKAFFGQGTRLTVV.

The V call is TRBV12-3 or TRBV12-4, the J call TRBJ1-2; D is uncertain. The CDR3 totals 13 residues. Trimming pared 7 bases from V and 2 bases from J, leaving 11 bases between. DNA of the CDR3: TGTGCCAGCACCATGGGGAGGAACTATGGCTACACCTTC. Residues: CASTMGRNYGYTF.